The clone carrying this T cell receptor beta chain was seen many times. Its antigen remains unknown. Ophthalmopathy patients had moderate-to-severe active disease, CAS ≥3, NOSPECS ≥4, and disease duration under 3 months. The sample comes from a study of T cells in Graves' hyperthyroidism and ophthalmopathy. RNA transcripts yielded amplified TCR beta CDR3 regions. With the HTBI primer set, the TCR CDR3 went through a first round of RT-PCR. Via MiXCR, TCRdb re-called the multiplex PCR reads, giving one row per CDR3 protein. The table records about 610,000 distinct CDR3 sequences, 16% of them present only once. V lost 0 bases and J 3 bases, leaving 13 bases between the germline ends. The CDR3 spans 15 residues. Looked up from germline, CDR1 is SGHRS and CDR2 is YFSETQ. Study outcomes and limitations: Among thyroid clonotypes expanded above 0.001, most also appeared in blood.

The clonotype comes from a woman aged 40 to 50 with Graves' ophthalmopathy. The sample was blood. The genes are TRBV5-1 and TRBJ2-7, with D hard to call. CDR3 residues: CASSLAPGPNYEQYF. The CDR3 DNA reads as TGCGCCAGCAGCTTGGCTCCCGGGCCCAACTACGAGCAGTACTTC.